These 17 T cell receptor beta chains were sequenced from one sample in a study of blood T cell repertoires in COVID-19. Data came from immunoSEQ multiplex PCR; TCRdb stores just in-frame clones and leaves some out. Of approximately 72,000 clones detected, almost 85% appear once; the ten largest clones hold more than 7%. Specimen: peripheral blood. These receptors all come from a man aged 50-59 years with active COVID-19.

The gene calls are TRBV12-3 or TRBV12-4 and TRBJ2-3; D is perhaps TRBD1 (6 bases). Trimming shortened V by 5 bases and J by 4 bases, and 7 bases separated the two germline ends. This CDR3 spans 12 amino acids. The CDR3 DNA sequence: TGTGCCAGCAGTGCAGGGGCAGATACGCAGTATTTT. Its translation: CASSAGADTQYF.

The chain recombines TRBV5-1 with TRBJ2-5; D is unclear. Deletions cut 4 bases from V and 2 bases from J, with 6 bases between. Germline CDR1 reads SGHRS; CDR2 reads YFSETQ. The CDR3 has 12 amino acids. In DNA form, the CDR3 reads TGCGCCAGCAGCCCAAATCAAGAGACCCAGTACTTC. Amino acids: CASSPNQETQYF.

The chain employs TRBV21-1 and TRBJ1-6; TRBD1, as called in the table, went unchecked against the DNA. TRBV21-1 is marked as a pseudogene. The CDR3 is made up of 15 amino acids. Here the CDR3 DNA reads TGTGCCAGCAGCAAACTCCAGAGACAAAATTCACCCCTCCACTTT. Amino acid sequence: CASSKLQRQNSPLHF.

The V call is TRBV9, the J call TRBJ2-3; the D gene is possibly TRBD1 (5 bases). The germline V and J ends were trimmed by 4 bases and 6 bases, with 15 bases remaining between them. The CDR3 is made up of 14 amino acids. Germline lookup yields CDR1 SGDLS and CDR2 YYNGEE. In nucleotides, the CDR3 is TGTGCCAGCAGCCGCGGAGCTACAGGCGATACGCAGTATTTT. Translating it yields CASSRGATGDTQYF.

The chain recombines TRBV7-2 with TRBJ1-3; 7 bases align to TRBD1. The germline V gene encodes CDR1 SGHTA and CDR2 FQGNSA. The CDR3 sequence is 15 residues long. The V segment lost 2 bases and the J segment 2 bases; nucleotides outside the gene matches: 3. CDR3 amino acids: CASSLSGGTGNTIYF. The CDR3 nucleotides are TGTGCCAGCAGCTTATCAGGGGGTACTGGAAACACCATATATTTT.

The genes are TRBV5-1 and TRBJ1-2, with TRBD1 identical over 7 bases. V shed 4 bases and J 7 bases; nucleotides not matched to a gene: 7. The CDR3 covers 13 residues. Germline CDR1 and CDR2: SGHRS and YFSETQ. In DNA form, the CDR3 reads TGCGCCAGCAGCCAGGACAGGCCCTCTGGCTACACCTTC. This encodes CASSQDRPSGYTF.

The chain is built from TRBV5-1 and TRBJ1-1; TRBD1 agrees at 12 bases. Unmatched junction bases numbered 11, after V lost 4 bases and J lost 4 bases. The CDR3 contains 17 residues. The germline V gene encodes CDR1 SGHRS and CDR2 YFSETQ. Written as DNA, the CDR3 is TGCGCCAGCAGCCCGGGTGGGACAGGGGGCGCGAGCACTGAAGCTTTCTTT. This encodes CASSPGGTGGASTEAFF. The whole variable domain, remainder taken from reference TRBV5-1 and TRBJ1-1, is KAGVTQTPRYLIKTRGQQVTLSCSPISGHRSVSWYQQTPGQGLQFLFEYFSETQRNKGNFPGRFSGRQFSNSRSEMNVSTLELGDSALYLCASSPGGTGGASTEAFFGQGTRLTVV.

This sequence joins TRBV6-4 and TRBJ2-1, with 15 bases matching TRBD2. CDR1 is MRHNA and CDR2 is SNTAGT in the germline V gene. The CDR3 extends over 15 amino acids. Trimming at V came to 6 bases and at J to 8 bases, leaving 5 bases not matched to a gene. The CDR3 DNA reads as TGTGCCAGCAGCGCCGGGACTAGCGGGGGGTATGAGCAGTTCTTC. This encodes CASSAGTSGGYEQFF.

This chain joins TRBV5-4 and TRBJ2-2; D is unresolved. This CDR3 has 16 residues. V dropped 3 bases and J dropped 4 bases, with 16 bases sitting between them. In germline, CDR1 is SGHNT, CDR2 YYREEE (reference sequence). The CDR3 DNA reads as TGTGCCAGCAGCTCCCCTTTTAGCCGGGTCACCGGGGAGCTGTTTTTT. This encodes CASSSPFSRVTGELFF.

The rearrangement uses TRBV30 and TRBJ2-2, with D unclear. Germline loops: CDR1 GTSNPN, CDR2 SVGIG (reference sequence). The V end lost 0 bases, the J end lost 8 bases, and 4 bases lay between the germline ends. This CDR3 comprises 11 residues. CDR3 bases: TGTGCCTGGAGTGTTGCGGGGGAGCTGTTTTTT. Protein product: CAWSVAGELFF.

The chain uses TRBV5-1 and TRBJ2-3; no clear D. Germline CDR1 SGHRS, CDR2 YFSETQ. With 0 bases removed from V and 2 bases from J, the gap between germline ends came to 7 bases. The CDR3 spans 14 residues. CDR3 in amino acids: CASSLDYPTDTQYF. As DNA, the CDR3 is TGCGCCAGCAGCTTGGACTATCCCACAGATACGCAGTATTTT.

The chain combines TRBV27 with TRBJ2-1; D is possibly TRBD2 (6 bases). The CDR3 runs 17 residues. Germline V lookup: CDR1 MNHEY, CDR2 SMNVEV (reference sequence). Deletions cut 5 bases from V and 0 bases from J, with 17 bases between. CDR3 nucleotide sequence: TGTGCCAGCAGTGACGTCGGGGGACCCACCTCCTACAATGAGCAGTTCTTC. It is translated as CASSDVGGPTSYNEQFF.

In this sample, this clone turned up once. The V call is TRBV5-6, the J call TRBJ1-2; 10 bases are shared with TRBD1. Germline V gene data show CDR1 as SGHDT and CDR2 as YYEEEE. V gave up 4 bases and J gave up 6 bases; unmatched junction bases: 6. The CDR3 covers 14 residues. CDR3 in amino acids: CASSQDRGLHGYTF. The CDR3 bases are TGTGCCAGCAGCCAGGACAGGGGGTTACATGGCTACACCTTC.

This rearrangement joins TRBV9 to TRBJ1-3; maybe TRBD1 (5 bases). The CDR3 has 15 residues. Trimming took 3 bases from V and 1 from J, leaving 11 bases between them. The germline CDR1 and CDR2 sequences are SGDLS and YYNGEE. CDR3 region: CASSAEGVSGNTIYF. The CDR3 region has the DNA TGTGCCAGCAGCGCGGAAGGGGTATCTGGAAACACCATATATTTT.

This rearrangement joins TRBV6-6 to TRBJ1-5; TRBD1 matches at 9 bases. Germline V gene sequence: CDR1 MNHNY, CDR2 SVGAGI (reference sequence). Trimming at V came to 6 bases and at J to 2 bases, leaving 2 bases not matched to a gene. The CDR3 contains 14 residues. The CDR3 region has the DNA TGTGCCAGCAGCGGACAGGGGCGCAATCAGCCCCAGCATTTT. It specifies CASSGQGRNQPQHF.

This chain links TRBV12-5 with TRBJ1-1; D not certain. The CDR3 contains 13 residues. Trimming stripped 7 bases from V and 1 base from J, with 10 bases between. Germline CDR1 and CDR2: LGHNT and FRNRAP. The CDR3 here is CASAPEQNTEAFF. The CDR3, as DNA: TGTGCTAGTGCCCCGGAGCAGAACACTGAAGCTTTCTTT.

The chain couples TRBV2 to TRBJ1-1; D is ambiguous. Germline-derived CDR1 and CDR2 are SNHLY and FYNNEI. There are 14 residues in the CDR3. V lost 3 bases, J lost 11 bases, and 19 bases lay in between. The CDR3 DNA follows: TGTGCCAGCAGTGAGGGTGCGACAACCGACGAGGCTTTCTTT. It yields the protein CASSEGATTDEAFF.